This entry lists 7 T cell receptor beta chains sequenced from one sample in a study of response to subunit inactivated influenza vaccine. Via MiXCR, TCRdb re-called the RT-PCR reads, giving one row per CDR3 protein. The table has some 190,000 distinct CDR3 sequences, over 13% seen once. This material consisted of CD8+ T cells sorted from PBMCs, taken roughly 5 days after vaccination. The receptors were gathered from a man over 45 who received an inactivated influenza vaccine.

A few counts support this clonotype. The rearrangement joins TRBV30 to TRBJ1-4; no reliable D call. Germline V gives CDR1 GTSNPN, CDR2 SVGIG (reference sequence). The CDR3 is 12 amino acids. The V end was cut by 3 bases, the J end by 8 bases, with 10 bases between. The CDR3 DNA follows: TGTGCCTGGAGCTCAGTCGGGGAAAAACTGTTTTTT. Its protein is CAWSSVGEKLFF.

The CDR3 is CASSSGQGHTEAFF. The CDR3 DNA reads TGTGCCAGCAGTTCGGGACAGGGGCACACTGAAGCTTTCTTT. The chain has TRBV12-3 or TRBV12-4 and TRBJ1-1, with 10 bases that match TRBD1. This CDR3 spans 14 amino acids. After removal of 4 bases from V and 3 bases from J, the junction contained 2 bases not matched to a gene.

This clonotype was counted a few times. The chain is built from TRBV7-2 and TRBJ2-3; 12 nucleotides match TRBD2. In germline, CDR1 is SGHTA, CDR2 FQGNSA. The CDR3 contains 16 residues. The J segment lost 3 bases and the V segment lost 3 bases, leaving 4 bases of the junction unmatched. In DNA form, the CDR3 reads TGTGCCAGCAGCTTTCTAGCGGGAGGGATAACAGATACGCAGTATTTT. Its translation is CASSFLAGGITDTQYF.

The V gene is TRBV9, the J gene TRBJ1-2; possible D gene TRBD1, 6 bases. Germline CDR1 is SGDLS and CDR2 is YYNGEE. CDR3 length equals 13 residues. V lost 3 bases, J lost 8 bases, and 14 bases lay in between. CDR3 in DNA: TGTGCCAGCAGCGGACCGACAGGATGGGGCTACACCTTC. Translation: CASSGPTGWGYTF.

This clonotype was counted many times. The genes are TRBV6-1 and TRBJ1-5; no clear D. Per germline, CDR1 MNHNS and CDR2 SASEGT. There are 15 residues in the CDR3. Between the trimmed V and J ends, which lost 5 bases and 0 bases, there was a span of 11 bases. The CDR3 reads CASSPTLNSNQPQHF. The CDR3 region has the DNA TGTGCCAGCAGTCCGACACTTAATAGCAATCAGCCCCAGCATTTT.

This clonotype was detected a few times. V and J are TRBV29-1 and TRBJ2-2; TRBD1 agrees at 9 bases. J was trimmed by 7 bases and V by 7 bases; bases with no gene match: 7. Germline V CDR1 and CDR2: SQVTM, ANQGSEA. This CDR3 is built from 13 residues. CDR3 loop: CSGYRGRNGELFF. CDR3 in DNA: TGCAGCGGCTACAGGGGGCGTAACGGGGAGCTGTTTTTT.

This clonotype was detected ten times or more. The rearrangement uses TRBV5-1 and TRBJ2-3; D might be TRBD1 (6 bases). Germline V lookup: CDR1 SGHRS, CDR2 YFSETQ. The CDR3 has 15 residues. Deletions cut 0 bases from V and 2 bases from J, with 10 bases between. As DNA, the CDR3 is TGCGCCAGCAGCTTGGAACAGGGCCACACAGATACGCAGTATTTT. It is translated as CASSLEQGHTDTQYF.